A selection of T cell receptor beta chains follows, all from one sample in a study of cytomegalovirus exposure and HLA in healthy donors. Using immunoSEQ multiplex PCR, the repertoire was profiled, and TCRdb retains in-frame clones only, with some absent. The table records some 180,000 clones, about 80% of them present only once. The specimen was PBMCs. These receptors came from a middle-aged man in good health and CMV-seropositive. Both conserved end residues are part of each CDR3.

>TRBJ1-6|TRBV4-1
CASSQGRQGARSPLHF
>TRBJ2-3|TRBV7-3
CASSLDSGGPTDTQYF
>TRBJ2-3|TRBV5-1
CASSLASTDTQYF
>TRBJ1-1|TRBV4-1
CANQGERIGTEAFF
>TRBJ2-7|TRBV29-1
CSVGTGTHQGEQYF
>TRBJ2-1|TRBV4-1
CASSHQLGLATDNEQFF
>TRBJ2-1|TRBV6-5
CASRDRSSYNEQFF
>TRBJ2-1|TRBV14
CASSRPGLAFPHSYNEQFF
>TRBJ2-2|TRBV7-8
CASSLPPAGRDTGELFF
>TRBJ1-1|TRBV15
CATSREHSNTEAFF
>TRBJ2-1|TRBV5-1
CASSLGGASYNEQFF
>TRBJ2-7|TRBV6-5
CASSYSFDRTYEQYF
>TRBJ2-7|TRBV28
CASRTTGIAYEQYF
>TRBJ2-7|TRBV27
CASSSRQGVRTYEQYF
>TRBJ1-3|TRBV23-1
CASSQPRDRGYGNTIYF
>TRBJ2-3|TRBV7-2
CASSPRASGRFTDTQYF
>TRBJ2-7|TRBV21-1
CASIGRQDYEQYF
>TRBJ2-2|TRBV9
CASSVGRDTGELFF
>TRBJ2-7|TRBV29-1
CSVEHAERPDEQYF
>TRBJ1-1|TRBV7-9
CASSPPLAVGTEAFF
>TRBJ1-1|TRBV18
CASSPVNRGGANTEAFF
>TRBJ2-1|TRBV27
CASSLRLAAYNEQFF
>TRBJ1-5|TRBV19
CASRAGASNQPQHF
>TRBJ2-2|TRBV18
CASSTWRDTGELFF
>TRBJ2-1|TRBV19
CASSIVGLAGNEQFF
>TRBJ2-5|TRBV7-9
CASSFGLRKGETQYF
>TRBJ2-7|TRBV27
CASRLQGAVYEQYF
>TRBJ2-5|TRBV6-1
CASSDTSGTGIETQYF
>TRBJ2-7|TRBV19
CASSMGAGGPMEQYF
>TRBJ2-7|TRBV5-1
CASSWEQGYEQYF
>TRBJ1-5|TRBV21-1
CASSYSSQPQHF
>TRBJ2-7|TRBV5-1
CASMATPGRGYEQYF
>TRBJ2-1|TRBV5-5
CASSPGTSNEQFF
>TRBJ1-1|TRBV6-5
CASSYSDRILAFF
>TRBJ2-7|TRBV19
CASSPGGATLTYEQYF
>TRBJ2-7|TRBV15
CATSRDGQGFDEQYF
>TRBJ2-3|TRBV5-4
CASSLQGLSTDTQYF
>TRBJ2-3|TRBV29-1
CSAGGLAEEVSTDTQYF
>TRBJ2-3|TRBV7-3
CASIRGGPGDTQYF
>TRBJ1-4|TRBV18
CASSPRTGIGEKLFF
>TRBJ2-7|TRBV7-9
CASSFSDRAPSDEQYF
>TRBJ2-1|TRBV6-1
CASHRDRTYNEQFF
>TRBJ1-1|TRBV6-1
CASTTRGYAEAFF
>TRBJ1-2|TRBV28
CASSLSWGANYGYTF
>TRBJ2-3|TRBV18
CASSAGTDTDTQYF
>TRBJ2-1|TRBV27
CASSLSGDGNEQFF
>TRBJ2-2|TRBV4-2
CASSRKTSGGGTGELFF
>TRBJ2-7|TRBV19
CASTGTSGRAGSYEQYF
>TRBJ2-1|TRBV7-4
CASSFRGGGRSNEQFF
>TRBJ2-1|TRBV19
CASSPRGGGGHNEQFF